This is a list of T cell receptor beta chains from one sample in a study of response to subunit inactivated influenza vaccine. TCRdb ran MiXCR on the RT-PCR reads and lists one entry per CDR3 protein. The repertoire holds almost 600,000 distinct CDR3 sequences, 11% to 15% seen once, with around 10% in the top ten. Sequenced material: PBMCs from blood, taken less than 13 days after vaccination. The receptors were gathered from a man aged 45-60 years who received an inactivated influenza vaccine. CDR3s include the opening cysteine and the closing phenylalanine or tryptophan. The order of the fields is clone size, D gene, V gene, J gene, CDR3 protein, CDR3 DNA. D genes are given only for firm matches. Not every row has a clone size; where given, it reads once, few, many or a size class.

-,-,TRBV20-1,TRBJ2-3,CSARDPRATDTQYF,TGCAGTGCTAGAGATCCCCGGGCCACAGATACGCAGTATTTT
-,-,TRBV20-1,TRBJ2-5,CSARAPLVEPQYF,TGCAGTGCTAGGGCACCTTTGGTGGAGCCCCAGTACTTC
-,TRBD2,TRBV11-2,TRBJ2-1,CASSSTSGSFNEQFF,TGTGCCAGCAGCTCTACTAGCGGGAGTTTCAATGAGCAGTTCTTC
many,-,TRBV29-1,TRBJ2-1,CSVELLAFSFNEQFF,TGCAGCGTTGAATTACTAGCCTTTTCTTTTAATGAGCAGTTCTTC
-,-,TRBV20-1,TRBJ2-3,CSARPPGNTDTQYF,TGCAGTGCTAGACCTCCTGGGAACACAGATACGCAGTATTTT
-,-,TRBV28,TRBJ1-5,CASGSDSNQPQHF,TGTGCCAGCGGCTCGGATAGCAATCAGCCCCAGCATTTT
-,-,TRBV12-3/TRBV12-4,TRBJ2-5,CASSFSGLETQYF,TGTGCCAGCAGTTTTTCAGGGTTGGAGACCCAGTACTTC
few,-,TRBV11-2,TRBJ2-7,CASSLAAGRGEQYF,TGTGCCAGCAGCCTAGCAGCGGGAAGGGGGGAGCAGTACTTC
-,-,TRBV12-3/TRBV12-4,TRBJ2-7,CASRQGGWYEQYF,TGTGCCAGCAGACAGGGTGGTTGGTACGAGCAGTACTTC
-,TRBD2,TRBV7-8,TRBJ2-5,CASSRFSGRETQYF,TGTGCCAGCAGCCGATTTAGCGGGAGAGAGACCCAGTACTTC
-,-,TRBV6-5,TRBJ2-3,CASSYWEGTDTQYF,TGTGCCAGCAGTTACTGGGAAGGGACAGATACGCAGTATTTT
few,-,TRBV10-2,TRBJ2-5,CASSYTGKETQYF,TGCGCCAGCAGTTACACAGGGAAGGAGACCCAGTACTTC
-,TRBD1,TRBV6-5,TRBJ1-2,CASSYRTGDGYTF,TGTGCCAGCAGTTACAGGACAGGGGACGGCTACACCTTC
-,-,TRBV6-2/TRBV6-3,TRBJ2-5,CASSRLRGETQYF,TGTGCCAGCTCGAGGCTACGAGGAGAGACCCAGTACTTC
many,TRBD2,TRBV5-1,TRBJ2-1,CASRPGLGSNEQFF,TGCGCCAGCAGACCGGGACTAGGGAGCAATGAGCAGTTCTTC
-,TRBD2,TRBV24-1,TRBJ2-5,CATSDRTSGPETQYF,TGTGCCACCAGTGATCGGACTAGCGGGCCAGAGACCCAGTACTTC
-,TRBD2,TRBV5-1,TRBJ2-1,CASSLRGTSGGDEQFF,TGCGCCAGCAGCTTACGCGGGACTAGCGGGGGGGATGAGCAGTTCTTC
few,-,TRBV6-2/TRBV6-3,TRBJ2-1,CASSYSPPGVASDSYNEQFF,TGTGCCAGCAGTTATTCACCCCCCGGGGTAGCTAGCGACTCCTACAATGAGCAGTTCTTC
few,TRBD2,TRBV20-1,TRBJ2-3,CSARGLAGGSADTQYF,TGCAGTGCTAGAGGACTAGCGGGGGGGTCGGCGGATACGCAGTATTTT
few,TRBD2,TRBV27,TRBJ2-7,CASSPSGKVYEQYF,TGTGCCAGCAGTCCCAGCGGGAAGGTCTACGAGCAGTACTTC
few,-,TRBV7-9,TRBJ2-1,CASSPGLGGWRDEQFF,TGTGCCAGCAGCCCAGGTCTCGGGGGCTGGAGAGATGAGCAGTTCTTC
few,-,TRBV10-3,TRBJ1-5,CAISEGDRGRYQPQHF,TGTGCCATCAGTGAGGGGGACCGAGGGAGGTATCAGCCCCAGCATTTT
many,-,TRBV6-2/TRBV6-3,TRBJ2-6,CASSRDVSLNVLTF,TGTGCCAGCAGCAGGGACGTGTCGTTAAACGTCCTGACTTTC
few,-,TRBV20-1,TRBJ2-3,CSIPDRISTDTQYF,TGCAGTATTCCCGACAGGATTAGCACAGATACGCAGTATTTT
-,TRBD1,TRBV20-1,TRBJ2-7,CSARPPQGAPYEQYF,TGCAGTGCTAGGCCTCCCCAGGGGGCCCCCTACGAGCAGTACTTC
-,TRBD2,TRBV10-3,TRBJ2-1,CAIRTGTSGSHEQFF,TGTGCCATCAGAACCGGGACTAGCGGGAGTCATGAGCAGTTCTTC
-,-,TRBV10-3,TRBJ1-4,CAIKGGLEDEKLFF,TGTGCCATCAAAGGAGGGTTAGAAGATGAAAAACTGTTTTTT
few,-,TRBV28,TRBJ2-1,CATRTRRYEQFF,TGTGCCACTCGGACCCGAAGGTATGAGCAGTTCTTC
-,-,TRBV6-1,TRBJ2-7,CASRIYREGYEQYF,TGTGCCAGCAGGATTTACAGGGAGGGCTACGAGCAGTACTTC
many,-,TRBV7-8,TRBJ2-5,CASSRGRGAQETQYF,TGTGCCAGCAGTCGGGGTCGCGGGGCTCAAGAGACCCAGTACTTC
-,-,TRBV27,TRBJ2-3,CASSFEAVGYSTDTQYF,TGTGCCAGCAGTTTTGAGGCCGTGGGGTATAGCACAGATACGCAGTATTTT
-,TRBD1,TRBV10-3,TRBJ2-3,CAISDAGTESTDTQYF,TGTGCCATCAGTGATGCCGGGACAGAAAGCACAGATACGCAGTATTTT
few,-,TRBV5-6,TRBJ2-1,CASSRVGGNEQFF,TGTGCCAGCAGCCGGGTAGGGGGCAATGAGCAGTTCTTC
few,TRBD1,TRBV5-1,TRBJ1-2,CASSPRTGAGYGYTF,TGCGCCAGCAGCCCTCGGACAGGGGCAGGCTATGGCTACACCTTC
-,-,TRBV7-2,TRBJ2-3,CASSTDWGGQYF,TGTGCCAGCAGCACGGATTGGGGTGGGCAGTATTTT
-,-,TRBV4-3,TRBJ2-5,CASSQDRSKTQYF,TGCGCCAGCAGCCAAGATAGGAGTAAGACCCAGTACTTC
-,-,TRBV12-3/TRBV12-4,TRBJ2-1,CASSFDRGVIYNEQFF,TGTGCCAGCAGTTTTGATCGGGGAGTCATATACAATGAGCAGTTCTTC
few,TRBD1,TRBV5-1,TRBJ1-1,CASSLTGTGTGEAFF,TGCGCCAGCAGCTTAACCGGGACAGGGACGGGTGAAGCTTTCTTT
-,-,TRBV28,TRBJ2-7,CASVGRGGYEQYF,TGTGCCAGCGTAGGGAGAGGGGGGTACGAGCAGTACTTC
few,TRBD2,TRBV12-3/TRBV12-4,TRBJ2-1,CASIPGLAGAEQFF,TGTGCCAGCATTCCGGGACTAGCGGGAGCTGAGCAGTTCTTC
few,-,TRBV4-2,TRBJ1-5,CASSQGDGFNQPQHF,TGTGCCAGCAGCCAGGGGGACGGCTTCAATCAGCCCCAGCATTTT
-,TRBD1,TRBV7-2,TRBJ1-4,CASNRGSTGEKLFF,TGTGCCAGCAACAGGGGGTCCACAGGGGAAAAACTGTTTTTT
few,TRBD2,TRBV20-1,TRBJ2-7,CSTRLAGGHEQYF,TGCAGCACCCGACTAGCGGGAGGACACGAGCAGTACTTC
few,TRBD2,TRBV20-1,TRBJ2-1,CRMIGREYHEQFF,TGTAGGATGATAGGGCGGGAGTACCATGAGCAGTTCTTC
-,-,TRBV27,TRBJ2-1,CATAQGHNNEQFF,TGTGCCACTGCCCAGGGGCACAACAATGAGCAGTTCTTC
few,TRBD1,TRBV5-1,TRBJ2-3,CASSLWGQGSDTQYF,TGCGCCAGCAGCTTGTGGGGACAGGGATCAGATACGCAGTATTTT
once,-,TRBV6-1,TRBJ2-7,CASSETRALPVEQYF,TGTGCCAGCAGTGAAACCAGGGCCTTACCGGTCGAGCAGTACTTC
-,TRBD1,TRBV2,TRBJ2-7,CASSRDSAVLYEQYF,TGTGCCAGCAGTCGGGACAGTGCCGTCCTCTACGAGCAGTACTTC
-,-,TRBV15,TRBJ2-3,CATSARSFISRDTQYF,TGTGCCACCAGCGCACGTTCCTTCATCTCACGAGATACGCAGTATTTT
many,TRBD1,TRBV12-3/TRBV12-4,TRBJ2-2,CASSPGTGNTGELFF,TGTGCCAGCAGCCCCGGGACAGGGAACACCGGGGAGCTGTTTTTT
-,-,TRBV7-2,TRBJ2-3,CASSLGAGTQYF,TGTGCCAGCAGCTTAGGGGCGGGGACGCAGTATTTT
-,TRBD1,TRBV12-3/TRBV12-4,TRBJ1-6,CASGRQGVAYSPLHF,TGTGCCAGCGGACGTCAGGGGGTGGCCTATTCACCCCTCCACTTT
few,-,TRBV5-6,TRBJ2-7,CASSPWAYWGEQYF,TGTGCCAGCAGCCCGTGGGCCTATTGGGGAGAGCAGTACTTC
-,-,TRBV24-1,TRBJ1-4,CATSDGTFNEKLFF,TGTGCCACCAGTGATGGGACCTTTAATGAAAAACTGTTTTTT
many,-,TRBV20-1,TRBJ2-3,CSARTSPDTQYF,TGCAGTGCTAGGACATCCCCAGATACGCAGTATTTT
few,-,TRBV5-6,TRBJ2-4,CASSLDQGNIQYF,TGTGCCAGCAGCTTGGACCAGGGGAACATTCAGTACTTC
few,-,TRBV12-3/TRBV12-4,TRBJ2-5,CASSYRDGGRQTQYF,TGTGCCAGCAGTTATCGGGACGGCGGTAGGCAGACCCAGTACTTC